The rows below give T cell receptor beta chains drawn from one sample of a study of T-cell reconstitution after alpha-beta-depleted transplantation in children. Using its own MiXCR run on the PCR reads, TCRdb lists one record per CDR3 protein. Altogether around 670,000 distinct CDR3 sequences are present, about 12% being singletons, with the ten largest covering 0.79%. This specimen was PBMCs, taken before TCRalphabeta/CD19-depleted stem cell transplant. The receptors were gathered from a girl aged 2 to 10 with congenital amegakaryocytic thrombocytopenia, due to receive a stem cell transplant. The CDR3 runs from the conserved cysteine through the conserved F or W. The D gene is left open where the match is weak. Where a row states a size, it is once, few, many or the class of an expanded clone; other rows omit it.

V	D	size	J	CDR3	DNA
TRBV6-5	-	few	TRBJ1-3	CASSYSRLQGNTIYF	TGTGCCAGCAGTTACTCGAGGCTTCAGGGAAACACCATATATTTT
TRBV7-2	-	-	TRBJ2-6	CASSNPGGTGANVLTF	TGTGCCAGCAGCAACCCAGGGGGGACTGGGGCCAACGTCCTGACTTTC
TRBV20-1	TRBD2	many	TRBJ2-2	CSARIAGYTGELFF	TGCAGTGCTAGGATAGCGGGGTACACCGGGGAGCTGTTTTTT
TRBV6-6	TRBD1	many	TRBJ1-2	CASRGGQGRGYTF	TGTGCCAGCAGGGGGGGACAGGGACGTGGCTACACCTTC
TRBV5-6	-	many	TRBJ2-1	CASSRNDEQFF	TGTGCCAGCAGTAGGAATGATGAGCAGTTCTTC
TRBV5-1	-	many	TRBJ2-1	CASSLQVNSVNEQFF	TGCGCCAGCAGCTTACAAGTCAATTCAGTCAATGAGCAGTTCTTC
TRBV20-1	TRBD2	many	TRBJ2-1	CSARATSGNNEQFF	TGCAGTGCTAGAGCCACTAGCGGCAACAATGAGCAGTTCTTC
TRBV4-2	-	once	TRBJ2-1	CAISHGTLRDVEQFF	TGTGCCATCAGCCATGGGACCCTTAGGGACGTTGAGCAGTTCTTC
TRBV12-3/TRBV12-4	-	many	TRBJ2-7	CASSFSSF	TGTGCCAGCAGTTTTTCCAGCTTC
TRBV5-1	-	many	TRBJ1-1	CASSLAGQGPNTEAFF	TGCGCCAGCAGCCTGGCTGGGCAGGGACCGAACACTGAAGCTTTCTTT
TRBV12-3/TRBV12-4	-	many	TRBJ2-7	CASSLRRGMGEQYF	TGTGCCAGCAGTTTAAGGAGAGGCATGGGAGAGCAGTACTTC
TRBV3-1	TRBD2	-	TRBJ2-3	CASSQVLGGSISDTQYF	TGTGCCAGCAGCCAAGTCCTCGGCGGGAGTATCTCAGATACGCAGTATTTT
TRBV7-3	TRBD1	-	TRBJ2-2	CASSPGTGYTGELFF	TGTGCCAGCAGCCCCGGGACAGGGTACACCGGGGAGCTGTTTTTT
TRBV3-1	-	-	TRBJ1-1	CASSRRPGGAFF	TGTGCCAGCAGCAGGAGGCCAGGTGGAGCTTTCTTT
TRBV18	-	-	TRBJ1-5	CASSSDVVIPASYGGNYSNQPQHF	TGTGCCAGCTCCTCAGACGTCGTAATACCAGCTTCATACGGGGGGAATTATAGCAATCAGCCCCAGCATTTT
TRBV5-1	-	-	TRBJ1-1	CASSPLQGMNTEAFF	TGCGCCAGCAGCCCTCTACAGGGCATGAACACTGAAGCTTTCTTT
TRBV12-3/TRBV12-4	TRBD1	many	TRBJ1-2	CASSLNPGQYYGYTF	TGTGCCAGCAGTTTAAACCCGGGACAGTACTATGGCTACACCTTC
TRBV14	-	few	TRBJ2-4	CASSQASGPLGSKNIQYF	TGTGCCAGCAGCCAAGCATCCGGGCCCCTTGGATCCAAAAACATTCAGTACTTC
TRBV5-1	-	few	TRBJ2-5	CASSFYEGETQYF	TGCGCCAGCAGCTTCTACGAGGGGGAGACCCAGTACTTC
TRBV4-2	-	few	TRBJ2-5	CASSQVQLETQYF	TGTGCCAGCAGCCAAGTACAATTAGAGACCCAGTACTTC
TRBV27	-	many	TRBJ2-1	CASSFNGWNEQFF	TGTGCCAGCAGTTTTAACGGCTGGAATGAGCAGTTCTTC
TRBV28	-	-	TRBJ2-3	CASSPILRYSSTDTQYF	TGTGCCAGCAGTCCAATTCTCCGATACTCTAGCACAGATACGCAGTATTTT
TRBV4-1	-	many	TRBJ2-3	CASSQALTDTQYF	TGTGCCAGCAGCCAAGCCCTCACAGATACGCAGTATTTT
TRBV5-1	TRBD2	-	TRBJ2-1	CASNPGGYNEQFF	TGCGCCAGCAACCCGGGGGGCTACAATGAGCAGTTCTTC
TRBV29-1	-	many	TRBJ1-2	CSVHLDRLDTF	TGCAGCGTTCATTTAGACAGGCTTGACACCTTC
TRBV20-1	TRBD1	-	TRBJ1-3	CSARDSGQGRNTIYF	TGCAGTGCTAGAGATTCGGGACAGGGAAGAAACACCATATATTTT
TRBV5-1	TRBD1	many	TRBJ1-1	CASSSTGGHWPNTEAFF	TGCGCCAGCAGCTCAACAGGGGGTCATTGGCCTAACACTGAAGCTTTCTTT
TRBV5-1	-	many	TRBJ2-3	CASSLVTGRGADTQYF	TGCGCCAGCAGCTTGGTAACCGGGAGAGGGGCAGATACGCAGTATTTT
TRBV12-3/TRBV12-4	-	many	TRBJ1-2	CASSWGGLGYGYTF	TGTGCCAGCTCATGGGGAGGGTTGGGCTATGGCTACACCTTC
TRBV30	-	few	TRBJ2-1	CAWSQGGFGGNEQFF	TGTGCCTGGAGCCAAGGGGGTTTTGGGGGCAATGAGCAGTTCTTC
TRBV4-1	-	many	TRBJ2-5	CASSGVSGPQETQYF	TGCGCCAGCAGTGGAGTATCAGGGCCACAAGAGACCCAGTACTTC
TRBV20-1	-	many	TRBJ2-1	CSARDPKGSYNEQFF	TGCAGTGCTAGAGATCCCAAGGGGTCCTACAATGAGCAGTTCTTC
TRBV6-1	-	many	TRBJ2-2	CASSELRTTTGELFF	TGTGCCAGCAGTGAACTTCGGACCACAACCGGGGAGCTGTTTTTT
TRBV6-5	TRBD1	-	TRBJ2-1	CASSYPLQGSLSNEQFF	TGTGCCAGCAGTTACCCGTTACAGGGGTCCCTTAGCAATGAGCAGTTCTTC
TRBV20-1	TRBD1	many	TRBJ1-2	CSASTGVDGYTF	TGCAGTGCTTCCACAGGGGTGGATGGCTACACCTTC
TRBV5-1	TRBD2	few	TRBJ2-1	CASSTGGEGEQFF	TGCGCCAGCAGCACTGGAGGGGAGGGTGAGCAGTTCTTC
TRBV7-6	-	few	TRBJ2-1	CASSLRSGLSYNEQFF	TGTGCCAGCAGCTTAAGGAGCGGACTCTCCTACAATGAGCAGTTCTTC
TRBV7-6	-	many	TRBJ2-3	CASSLAGMTDTQYF	TGTGCCAGCAGCTTAGCGGGAATGACAGATACGCAGTATTTT
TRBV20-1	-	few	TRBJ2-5	CSARERRSGETQYF	TGCAGTGCTAGAGAACGCAGGAGCGGGGAGACCCAGTACTTC
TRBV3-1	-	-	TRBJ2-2	CASSQDYPPTNTGELFF	TGTGCCAGCAGCCAAGATTACCCTCCCACGAACACCGGGGAGCTGTTTTTT
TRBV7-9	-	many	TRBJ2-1	CASSLCLWCGGEQFF	TGTGCCAGCAGCTTATGCCTTTGGTGTGGCGGTGAGCAGTTCTTC
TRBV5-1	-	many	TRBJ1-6	CASSLTGLPGSYNSPLHF	TGCGCCAGCAGCTTAACAGGGCTTCCAGGCTCCTATAATTCACCCCTCCACTTT
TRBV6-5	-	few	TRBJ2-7	CASSYSSRGVSYF	TGTGCCAGCAGTTACTCTTCCCGGGGAGTGTCGTACTTC
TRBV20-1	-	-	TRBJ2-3	CSARDQGTGDTQYF	TGCAGTGCTAGAGATCAAGGAACCGGAGATACGCAGTATTTT
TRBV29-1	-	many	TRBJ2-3	CSVRLGDTQYF	TGCAGCGTGAGGCTGGGGGATACGCAGTATTTT
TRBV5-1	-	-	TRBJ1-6	CASSTGTGNSPLHF	TGCGCCAGCAGCACCGGGACGGGTAATTCACCCCTCCACTTT
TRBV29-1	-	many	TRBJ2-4	CSVEESGTKNIQYF	TGCAGCGTTGAAGAGTCGGGAACCAAAAACATTCAGTACTTC
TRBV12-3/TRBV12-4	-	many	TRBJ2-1	CASSHQPHPEQFF	TGTGCCAGCAGCCACCAGCCCCATCCAGAGCAGTTCTTC
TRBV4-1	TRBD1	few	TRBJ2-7	CASGRGQGFYEQYF	TGCGCCAGCGGGAGGGGACAGGGATTCTACGAGCAGTACTTC
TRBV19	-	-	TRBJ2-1	CASSIGGARRDIYNEQFF	TGTGCCAGTAGTATTGGGGGGGCACGGAGGGATATTTACAATGAGCAGTTCTTC